One and the same sample provided the 27 T cell receptor beta chains below, sequenced in a study of early T cells in non-severe SARS-CoV-2 infection. TCRdb analysed the 5' RACE reads with MiXCR anew, one entry per CDR3 protein. The table lists roughly 60,000 distinct CDR3 sequences, roughly 13% of them singletons. What was sequenced was whole blood. Every receptor here comes from an adult who was a healthcare worker with PCR-confirmed SARS-CoV-2 infection or an uninfected control (not recorded which).

The sample holds a few counts of this clonotype. The chain uses TRBV4-1 and TRBJ1-3; D is uncertain. The CDR3 covers 15 residues. Germline V gives CDR1 MGHRA, CDR2 YSYEKL. The V and J ends lost 0 bases and 0 bases respectively, with 6 bases between them. CDR3 amino acids: CASSQDWSSGNTIYF. The CDR3 DNA reads as TGCGCCAGCAGCCAAGATTGGAGCTCTGGAAACACCATATATTTT.

This clonotype showed up just a few times. This chain joins TRBV29-1 and TRBJ1-1, with D tentatively TRBD1 (5 bases). CDR3 length: 12 amino acids. V gave up 5 bases and J gave up 4 bases, with 11 bases separating them. Germline V CDR1 and CDR2: SQVTM, ANQGSEA. The CDR3 sequence is CSVYRKGTEAFF. Here the CDR3 DNA reads TGCAGCGTTTACAGGAAGGGCACTGAAGCTTTCTTT.

This clonotype was counted a few times. CDR3 sequence: CASTRTGFNYGYTF. CDR3 coding DNA: TGTGCCAGCACCCGGACAGGATTTAACTATGGCTACACCTTC. The chain joins TRBV2 to TRBJ1-2; 7 nucleotides line up with TRBD1. The CDR3 has 14 amino acids. J lost 1 base, V lost 7 bases, and 6 bases had no gene match. CDR1 is SNHLY and CDR2 is FYNNEI in the germline V gene.

This clonotype was observed at least ten times. The chain is built from TRBV7-2 and TRBJ2-7; maybe TRBD2 (6 bases). Trimming shortened V by 4 bases and J by 6 bases, and 13 bases separated the two germline ends. From germline, CDR1 is SGHTA and CDR2 FQGNSA. This CDR3 contains 13 residues. CDR3 region: CASSSDRRGEQYF. The CDR3 DNA reads as TGTGCCAGCAGCTCCGACCGGCGGGGCGAGCAGTACTTC.

The chain is built from TRBV20-1 and TRBJ1-3; no reliable D call. Trimming cost V 4 bases and J 0 bases, with 13 bases left between them. CDR3 length: 15 amino acids. Germline lookup yields CDR1 DFQATT and CDR2 SNEGSKA (reference sequence). Here the CDR3 reads CSAKLPGPSGNTIYF. CDR3 DNA: TGCAGTGCTAAACTTCCTGGACCCTCTGGAAACACCATATATTTT.

There are many counts of this clonotype. The chain employs TRBV20-1 and TRBJ2-3; no clear D. Trimming shortened V by 6 bases and J by 0 bases, and 16 bases separated the two germline ends. Germline V gene sequence: CDR1 DFQATT, CDR2 SNEGSKA (reference sequence). The CDR3 is 15 amino acids. Here the CDR3 reads CSADRRATSTDTQYF. DNA for the CDR3: TGCAGTGCGGACCGTCGCGCAACTAGCACAGATACGCAGTATTTT.

The CDR3 DNA reads as TGTGCCAGCAGCCAAGATCCTCGCACCGGGGAGCTGTTTTTT. This gives the protein CASSQDPRTGELFF. This rearrangement joins TRBV3-1 to TRBJ2-2; D is undetermined. The germline gives CDR1 LGHDT, CDR2 YNNKEL (reference sequence). This CDR3 region has 14 residues. Trimming removed 0 bases from V and 4 bases from J, with 6 bases in between.

This rearrangement joins TRBV10-3 to TRBJ2-4, with D possibly being TRBD1 (5 bases). The CDR3 length is 16 residues. Germline V lookup: CDR1 ENHRY, CDR2 SYGVKD. The V end lost 0 bases, the J end lost 7 bases, and 16 bases lay between the germline ends. The CDR3 nucleotides read TGTGCCATCAGTGAGTCGGCCCCCCAGGCAGGGAACATTCAGTACTTC. Its translation: CAISESAPQAGNIQYF.

This clonotype has ten or more counts. V and J are TRBV27 and TRBJ2-4; D is ambiguous. This CDR3 is built from 13 residues. Germline assignment: CDR1 MNHEY and CDR2 SMNVEV (reference sequence). V was clipped by 4 bases and J by 1 base, with 5 bases between them. The CDR3 sequence is CASSWTAKNIQYF. The CDR3 DNA is TGTGCCAGCAGTTGGACGGCCAAAAACATTCAGTACTTC.

This clonotype was observed many times. This chain connects TRBV6-2 or TRBV6-3 to TRBJ2-2; the match to TRBD2 covers 7 bases. The germline CDR1 and CDR2 sequences are MNHEY and SVGEGT. This CDR3 has 13 residues. The ends lost 10 bases at V and 2 bases at J; junction bases unmatched: 4. This chain's CDR3 is CATGLLNTGELFF. The CDR3 coding sequence is TGTGCCACGGGACTACTCAACACCGGGGAGCTGTTTTTT.

The J gene is TRBJ1-5, the V gene TRBV7-9; D gene uncertain. Germline-derived CDR1 and CDR2 are SEHNR and FQNEAQ (reference sequence). This CDR3 contains 14 residues. Trimming took off 1 base at V and 7 bases at J, with 11 bases between the two ends. The CDR3, as DNA: TGTGCCAGCAGCTTAGGTACAGCGCGGCAGCCCCAGCATTTT. Its protein product is CASSLGTARQPQHF.

This rearrangement joins TRBV6-6 to TRBJ1-3, with 11 bases fitting TRBD1. The germline gives CDR1 MNHNY, CDR2 SVGAGI (reference sequence). CDR3 size: 15 residues. With V trimmed by 5 bases and J by 4 bases, 4 bases remained unmatched. DNA of the CDR3: TGTGCCAGCAGTCGGGACAGGGGGTCAGGAAACACCATATATTTT. The encoded protein is CASSRDRGSGNTIYF.

This clonotype was counted ten times or more. The genes are TRBV13 and TRBJ1-1, with D possibly TRBD1 on 6 matching bases. Trimming pared 5 bases from V and 0 bases from J, leaving 22 bases between. This CDR3 region has 18 residues. Germline-derived CDR1 and CDR2 are PRHDT and FYEKMQ (reference sequence). CDR3 DNA sequence: TGTGCCAGCAGCCTTGTGGGGACGGACAGTTCCATGAACACTGAAGCTTTCTTT. This codes for CASSLVGTDSSMNTEAFF.

This clonotype has only a few counts. This rearrangement joins TRBV7-6 to TRBJ1-1; 11 nucleotides agree with TRBD1. The V gene's germline CDR1 is SGHVS and CDR2 FNYEAQ. The V and J ends lost 5 bases and 4 bases, in that order; junction bases with no gene match: 6. The CDR3 has 15 amino acids. The CDR3 reads CASSPGGTGGTEAFF. The CDR3 region has the DNA TGTGCCAGCAGCCCAGGAGGGACAGGGGGCACTGAAGCTTTCTTT. Full variable domain (missing parts from reference TRBV7-6 and TRBJ1-1): GAGVSQSPRYKVTKRGQDVALRCDPISGHVSLYWYRQALGQGPEFLTYFNYEAQQDKSGLPNDRFSAERPEGSISTLTIQRTEQRDSAMYRCASSPGGTGGTEAFFGQGTRLTVV.

This clonotype has ten or more counts. J is TRBJ2-7 and V is TRBV27, with D maybe TRBD2 (6 bases). The V and J ends lost 5 bases and 2 bases respectively, with 10 bases between them. CDR1 MNHEY and CDR2 SMNVEV come from the germline V gene (reference sequence). The CDR3 has 13 amino acids. DNA of the CDR3: TGTGCCAGCAGTCCGACTAGAACCTACGAGCAGTACTTC. Translated, it gives CASSPTRTYEQYF.

The sample holds one count of this clonotype. This rearrangement joins TRBV12-3 or TRBV12-4 to TRBJ2-7; 8 bases map to TRBD2. CDR3 size: 14 residues. J lost 7 bases, V lost 6 bases, and 11 bases had no gene match. CDR3 amino acids: CASRLGLEAGEQYF. The CDR3 coding sequence is TGTGCCAGCAGGTTGGGACTAGAGGCTGGGGAGCAGTACTTC.

V and J are TRBV20-1 and TRBJ1-3, with a possible D match to TRBD1 (5 bases). The ends were cut back, 4 bases at V and 3 bases at J, with 13 bases in the middle. The germline gives CDR1 DFQATT, CDR2 SNEGSKA (reference sequence). There are 14 residues in the CDR3. The CDR3 sequence is CSANYDSLGNTIYF. Here the CDR3 DNA reads TGCAGTGCTAATTATGACAGCCTTGGAAACACCATATATTTT.

The chain links TRBV7-2 to TRBJ2-5; tentatively, D is TRBD2 (5 bases). V shed 3 bases and J shed 2 bases, with 13 bases lying between them. The CDR3 extends over 15 amino acids. Germline assignment: CDR1 SGHTA and CDR2 FQGNSA. Here the CDR3 DNA reads TGTGCCAGCAGCTTCCGAGCGGCGAGACAAGAGACCCAGTACTTC. It translates to CASSFRAARQETQYF.

The chain links TRBV6-5 to TRBJ2-7; D perhaps matches TRBD1 (5 bases). The CDR3 is 15 residues long. Trimming left V 0 bases short and J 6 bases short, with 15 bases between. Germline lookup yields CDR1 MNHEY and CDR2 SVGAGI. The CDR3 spells CASSYSTQGRVEQYF. The CDR3 DNA sequence: TGTGCCAGCAGTTACTCGACCCAGGGTAGGGTCGAGCAGTACTTC.

The V gene is TRBV5-1, the J gene TRBJ2-7, with D possibly being TRBD2 (6 bases). The V end was cut by 3 bases, the J end by 2 bases, with 12 bases between. The germline V gene encodes CDR1 SGHRS and CDR2 YFSETQ. The CDR3 sequence is 14 residues long. The CDR3 DNA sequence: TGCGCCAGCAGCTCGGGGGACGGAGCCTACGAGCAGTACTTC. Protein product: CASSSGDGAYEQYF.

This clonotype was detected a few times. The CDR3 nucleotides read TGTGCCAGCACCGAAGGGAGAAAGACCCAGTACTTC. This encodes CASTEGRKTQYF. The gene calls are TRBV6-1 and TRBJ2-5, with TRBD2 as a possible D gene (5 bases). The germline CDR1 and CDR2 sequences are MNHNS and SASEGT. The germline V and J ends were trimmed by 7 bases and 6 bases, with 12 bases remaining between them. The CDR3 extends over 12 amino acids.

The rearrangement uses TRBV3-1 and TRBJ1-2; 9 bases agree with TRBD1. Germline CDR1 reads LGHDT; CDR2 reads YNNKEL (reference sequence). Unmatched junction bases numbered 9, after V lost 4 bases and J lost 3 bases. The CDR3 runs 16 residues. The CDR3 region is CASSPTGTGFDYGYTF. The CDR3 nucleotides are TGTGCCAGCAGCCCGACCGGGACAGGGTTCGACTATGGCTACACCTTC.

This clonotype was detected a few times. The rearrangement uses TRBV7-9 and TRBJ2-7; possibly TRBD1 for D (5 bases). This CDR3 is built from 13 residues. CDR1 and CDR2 from the germline V gene are SEHNR and FQNEAQ (reference sequence). Trimming took off 3 bases at V and 0 bases at J, with 6 bases between the two ends. The CDR3 region has the DNA TGTGCCAGCAGCTTTGACAGCTCCTACGAGCAGTACTTC. This sequence encodes CASSFDSSYEQYF. Together with reference TRBV7-9 and TRBJ2-7, the CDR3 gives the full variable domain: DTGVSQNPRHKITKRGQNVTFRCDPISEHNRLYWYRQTLGQGPEFLTYFQNEAQLEKSRLLSDRFSAERPKGSFSTLEIQRTEQGDSAMYLCASSFDSSYEQYFGPGTRLTVT.

This clonotype has only a few counts. This sequence joins TRBV7-9 and TRBJ2-3; D possibly corresponds to TRBD2 (6 bases). V lost 5 bases, J lost 0 bases, and 9 bases lay in between. This CDR3 has 14 residues. Looked up from germline, CDR1 is SEHNR and CDR2 is FQNEAQ (reference sequence). CDR3 loop: CASSDTSSTDTQYF. The CDR3 DNA sequence: TGTGCCAGCAGCGATACTAGCAGCACAGATACGCAGTATTTT.

In its sample, this clonotype was seen many times. The V call is TRBV10-3, the J call TRBJ2-3; D tentatively fits TRBD1 or TRBD2 (5 bases each). V lost 4 bases, J lost 2 bases, and 10 bases lay in between. Germline V gives CDR1 ENHRY, CDR2 SYGVKD. This CDR3 is built from 14 residues. CDR3 sequence: CAISVGPATDTQYF. For the CDR3, the DNA is TGTGCCATCAGTGTGGGACCCGCCACAGATACGCAGTATTTT.

The chain carries TRBV20-1 and TRBJ2-7; TRBD1 is a possible D gene (6 bases). The CDR3 extends over 15 amino acids. The V and J ends lost 0 bases and 0 bases respectively, with 12 bases between them. Germline V gene sequence: CDR1 DFQATT, CDR2 SNEGSKA (reference sequence). The CDR3 loop reads CSARDWQGSSYEQYF. As DNA, the CDR3 is TGCAGTGCTAGAGATTGGCAGGGGAGCTCCTACGAGCAGTACTTC.

This chain joins TRBV6-1 and TRBJ1-1, with D unresolved. The germline V gene encodes CDR1 MNHNS and CDR2 SASEGT. The CDR3 is 16 residues long. V lost 0 bases and J 4 bases, leaving 15 bases between the germline ends. The CDR3 DNA sequence: TGTGCCAGCAGTGAAGCAATGACCCTACCGGGCACTGAAGCTTTCTTT. Translation gives CASSEAMTLPGTEAFF.